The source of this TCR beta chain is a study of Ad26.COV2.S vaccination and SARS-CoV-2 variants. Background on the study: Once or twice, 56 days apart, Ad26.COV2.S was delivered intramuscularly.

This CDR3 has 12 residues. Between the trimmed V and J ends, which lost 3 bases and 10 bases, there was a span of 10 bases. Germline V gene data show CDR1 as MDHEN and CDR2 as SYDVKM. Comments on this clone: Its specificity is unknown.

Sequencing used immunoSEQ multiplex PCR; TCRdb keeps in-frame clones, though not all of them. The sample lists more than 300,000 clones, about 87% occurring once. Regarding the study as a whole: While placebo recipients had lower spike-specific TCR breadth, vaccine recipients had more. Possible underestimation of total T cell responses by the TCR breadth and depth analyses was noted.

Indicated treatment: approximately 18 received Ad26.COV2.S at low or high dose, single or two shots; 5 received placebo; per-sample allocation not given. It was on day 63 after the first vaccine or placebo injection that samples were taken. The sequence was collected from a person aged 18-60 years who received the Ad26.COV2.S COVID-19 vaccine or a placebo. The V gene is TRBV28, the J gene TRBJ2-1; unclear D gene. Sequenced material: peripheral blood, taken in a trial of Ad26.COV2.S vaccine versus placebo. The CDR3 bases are TGTGCCAGCAGTTTGGAGTGGAGAGAGCAGTTCTTC. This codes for CASSLEWREQFF.